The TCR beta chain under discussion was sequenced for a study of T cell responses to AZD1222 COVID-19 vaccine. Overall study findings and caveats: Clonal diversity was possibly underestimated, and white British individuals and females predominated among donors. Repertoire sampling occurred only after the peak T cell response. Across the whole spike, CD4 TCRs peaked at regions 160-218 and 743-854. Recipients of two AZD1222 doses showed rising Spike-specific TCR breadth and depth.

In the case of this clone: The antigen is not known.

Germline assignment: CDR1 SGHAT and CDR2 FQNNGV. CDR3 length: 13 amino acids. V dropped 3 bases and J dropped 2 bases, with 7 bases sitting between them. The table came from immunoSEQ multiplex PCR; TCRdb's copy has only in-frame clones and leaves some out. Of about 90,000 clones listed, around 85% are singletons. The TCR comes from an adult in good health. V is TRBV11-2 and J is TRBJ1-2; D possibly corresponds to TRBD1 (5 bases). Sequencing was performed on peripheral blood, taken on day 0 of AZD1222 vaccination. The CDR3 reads CASSLGPNYGYTF. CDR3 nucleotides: TGTGCCAGCAGCTTGGGACCGAACTATGGCTACACCTTC.